This TCR beta chain was sequenced for a study of CXCR3-negative and CXCR3-positive naive CD8 T cells. This clonotype is medium-sized by frequency. Its antigen is unknown. The authors made the TRB cDNA libraries by 5' RACE using UMI labels. TCRdb derives one entry per CDR3 protein from the 5' RACE reads, leaving out DNA. This sample's clone table lists tens of thousands of distinct CDR3 sequences. General study points: Memory CD8+ cells had much lower diversity, and both naive subsets had comparably high diversity. Naive cells that were CXCR3-negative or CXCR3-positive used TRBV-TRBJ genes alike, while memory cells diverged.

This CDR3 has 14 residues. The germline V gene encodes CDR1 SQVTM and CDR2 ANQGSEA. The sequence came from a human donor in good health. Some clones in this sample may be carry-over from other donors' samples. V is TRBV29-1 and J is TRBJ2-1; TCRdb outputs TRBD1, but without DNA this stays unchecked. Sample: naive CXCR3- CD8+ T cells from blood. The sample's subset: CD45RO-CCR7+CD27+CD95- naive CD8+ T cells lacking CXCR3 (TNR3-). The CDR3 sequence: CSVVPGQGRDEQFF.